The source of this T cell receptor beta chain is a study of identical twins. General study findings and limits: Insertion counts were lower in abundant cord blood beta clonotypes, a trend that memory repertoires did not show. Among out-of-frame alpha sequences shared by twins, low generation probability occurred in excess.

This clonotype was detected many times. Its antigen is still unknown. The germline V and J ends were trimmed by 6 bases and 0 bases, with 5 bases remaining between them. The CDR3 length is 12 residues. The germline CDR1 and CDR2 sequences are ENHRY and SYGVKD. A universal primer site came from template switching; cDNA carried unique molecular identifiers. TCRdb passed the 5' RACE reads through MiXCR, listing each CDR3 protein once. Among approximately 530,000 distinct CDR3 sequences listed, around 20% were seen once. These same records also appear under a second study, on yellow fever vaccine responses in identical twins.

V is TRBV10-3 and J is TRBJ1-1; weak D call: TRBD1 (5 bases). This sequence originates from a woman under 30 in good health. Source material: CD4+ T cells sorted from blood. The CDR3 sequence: CAIRGLNTEAFF. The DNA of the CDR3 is TGTGCCATCAGGGGGCTGAACACTGAAGCTTTCTTT.